Following are 18 T cell receptor beta chains from one sample sequenced in a study of CD8 T cells in Susac syndrome. About 0.45 to 1 ug RNA was reverse transcribed with random hexamers. TCRdb used MiXCR to reprocess the immunoSEQ multiplex PCR reads, holding one entry per CDR3 protein. The top ten clones hold roughly 0.53% of a sample with more than 100,000 distinct CDR3 sequences, around 75% of them seen once. The source material was CD8+ T cells from PBMCs. The receptors here all came from a human donor with multiple sclerosis.

The chain has TRBV3-1 and TRBJ2-1, with D perhaps given as TRBD1 or TRBD2 (5 bases each). Per germline, CDR1 LGHDT and CDR2 YNNKEL (reference sequence). The ends were cut back, 6 bases at V and 10 bases at J, with 10 bases in the middle. This CDR3 has 11 amino acids. CDR3 amino acids: CASSPGTEQFF. The DNA for the CDR3 is TGTGCCAGCAGTCCCGGGACGGAGCAGTTCTTC.

The table lists this clonotype with a count of one. This chain joins TRBV3-1 and TRBJ2-2, with D perhaps TRBD1 (6 bases). Between the trimmed V and J ends, which lost 10 bases and 2 bases, there was a span of 11 bases. This CDR3 spans 13 amino acids. Germline CDR1 reads LGHDT; CDR2 reads YNNKEL (reference sequence). The CDR3: CATQDRNTGELFF. For the CDR3, the DNA is TGTGCCACCCAGGACAGAAACACCGGGGAGCTGTTTTTT.

V gene TRBV12-3 or TRBV12-4 combines with J gene TRBJ1-5, with TRBD1 identical over 9 bases. The CDR3 is made up of 16 amino acids. J was trimmed by 3 bases and V by 6 bases; bases with no gene match: 9. The CDR3 sequence: CASSPGRDRVNQPQHF. CDR3 bases: TGTGCCAGCAGCCCGGGCCGGGACAGGGTCAATCAGCCCCAGCATTTT.

The chain recombines TRBV12-3 or TRBV12-4 with TRBJ2-2; 7 bases are a match to TRBD1. The CDR3 has 16 amino acids. The trim removed 6 bases at V and 2 bases at J, leaving 9 bases unmatched. The CDR3 sequence: CASSRDREENTGELFF. CDR3 coding DNA: TGTGCCAGCAGCAGGGACAGAGAAGAAAACACCGGGGAGCTGTTTTTT.

This chain uses TRBV30 with TRBJ2-1, with TRBD2 matching 10 bases. Germline V gene sequence: CDR1 GTSNPN, CDR2 SVGIG (reference sequence). J was trimmed by 4 bases and V by 1 base; bases with no gene match: 4. The length of the CDR3 is 15 residues. This chain's CDR3 is CAWSALAGYYNEQFF. The CDR3 DNA follows: TGTGCCTGGAGTGCACTAGCGGGGTATTACAATGAGCAGTTCTTC.

The chain is built from TRBV30 and TRBJ2-1; no firm D call. The CDR3 extends over 11 amino acids. Germline V CDR1 and CDR2: GTSNPN, SVGIG (reference sequence). V was trimmed by 0 bases and J by 10 bases, leaving 7 bases between them. In DNA form, the CDR3 reads TGTGCCTGGAGTGTAGGGCTCGAGCAGTTCTTC. It yields the protein CAWSVGLEQFF.

The chain links TRBV30 to TRBJ2-1, with D perhaps given as TRBD1 or TRBD2 (6 bases each). V was pared by 3 bases and J by 10 bases, with 13 bases between. Germline loops: CDR1 GTSNPN, CDR2 SVGIG (reference sequence). The CDR3 length is 12 residues. The DNA of the CDR3 is TGTGCCTGGAGCCCGGGGGCCTACGAGCAGTTCTTC. This encodes CAWSPGAYEQFF.

The chain is built from TRBV12-3 or TRBV12-4 and TRBJ2-3, with D possibly matching TRBD2 (7 bases). This CDR3 region has 15 residues. V dropped 11 bases and J dropped 5 bases, with 23 bases sitting between them. CDR3 protein: CACDGGGGREDTQYF. CDR3 nucleotides: TGTGCCTGCGACGGTGGGGGGGGCCGTGAAGATACGCAGTATTTT.

The chain joins TRBV19 to TRBJ1-6, with D tentatively TRBD1 (5 bases). The CDR3 consists of 14 residues. Trimming stripped 5 bases from V and 13 bases from J, with 18 bases between. In germline, CDR1 is LNHDA, CDR2 SQIVND (reference sequence). The chain's CDR3 is CASSDGAHNWPLHF. The CDR3 nucleotides are TGTGCCAGTAGTGACGGGGCCCACAATTGGCCCCTCCACTTT.

Comments on this clonotype: A read error may produce the germline difference seen at one junction end. The chain employs TRBV7-8 and TRBJ2-3, with a weak D call TRBD2 (7 bases). The CDR3 loop spans 16 amino acids. CDR1 is SGHVS and CDR2 is FQNEAQ in the germline V gene. In DNA, the CDR3 is TGTGCCAGCAGCCAAGGGGTGGGGGGGCTGACAGATACGCGGTATTTT. It yields the protein CASSQGVGGLTDTRYF.

This chain connects TRBV5-1 to TRBJ1-1; TRBD1 agrees at 7 bases. The CDR3 contains 17 residues. J was trimmed by 3 bases and V by 0 bases; bases with no gene match: 11. The germline V gene encodes CDR1 SGHRS and CDR2 YFSETQ. The CDR3 loop reads CASSLGWVQGSYTEAFF. DNA for the CDR3: TGCGCCAGCAGCTTGGGATGGGTACAGGGGAGCTACACTGAAGCTTTCTTT. The whole variable domain, remainder taken from reference TRBV5-1 and TRBJ1-1, is KAGVTQTPRYLIKTRGQQVTLSCSPISGHRSVSWYQQTPGQGLQFLFEYFSETQRNKGNFPGRFSGRQFSNSRSEMNVSTLELGDSALYLCASSLGWVQGSYTEAFFGQGTRLTVV.

This chain joins TRBV30 and TRBJ2-1; perhaps TRBD1 as D (5 bases). CDR1 GTSNPN and CDR2 SVGIG come from the germline V gene (reference sequence). V was clipped by 4 bases and J by 0 bases, with 13 bases between them. This CDR3 region has 15 residues. Here the CDR3 reads CAWNGAWGSYNEQFF. For the CDR3, the DNA is TGTGCCTGGAATGGGGCCTGGGGCTCCTACAATGAGCAGTTCTTC.

The chain carries TRBV11-2 and TRBJ2-7; D gene unclear. The CDR3 is 11 amino acids. V was shortened by 1 base and J by 5 bases, with 3 bases between the two germline ends. Germline V gene data show CDR1 as SGHAT and CDR2 as FQNNGV. CDR3 nucleotides: TGTGCCAGCAGCTTAGCCCACGAGCAGTACTTC. This gives the protein CASSLAHEQYF.

This chain joins TRBV5-4 and TRBJ2-3; 7 bases are a match to TRBD2. The CDR3 has 14 residues. The V segment lost 0 bases and the J segment 6 bases; nucleotides outside the gene matches: 4. Germline lookup yields CDR1 SGHNT and CDR2 YYREEE (reference sequence). This chain's CDR3 is CASSLVGGGDTQYF. The CDR3 DNA follows: TGTGCCAGCAGCTTGGTGGGGGGAGGGGATACGCAGTATTTT.

This chain connects TRBV4-1 to TRBJ1-1; D uncertain. Germline assignment: CDR1 MGHRA and CDR2 YSYEKL. The CDR3 is 14 residues long. Between the trimmed V and J ends, which lost 1 base and 3 bases, there was a span of 9 bases. The CDR3 sequence: CASSQGLVYTEAFF. The CDR3 DNA is TGCGCCAGCAGCCAAGGGTTAGTTTACACTGAAGCTTTCTTT.

The chain joins TRBV12-3 or TRBV12-4 to TRBJ2-1; TRBD2 is a possible D gene (6 bases). Trimming stripped 7 bases from V and 5 bases from J, with 18 bases between. CDR3 length equals 15 residues. DNA for the CDR3: TGTGCCAGCACCCTCCCGGGGGTATTCCACAATGAGCAGTTCTTC. Encoded protein: CASTLPGVFHNEQFF.

The rearrangement links TRBV28 to TRBJ2-1, with D maybe TRBD2 (5 bases). Between the trimmed V and J ends, which lost 6 bases and 2 bases, there was a span of 17 bases. From germline, CDR1 is MDHEN and CDR2 SYDVKM. This CDR3 has 16 amino acids. The DNA for the CDR3 is TGTGCCAGCAGCCCACGAGAGGGCGCGACCTACAATGAGCAGTTCTTC. This codes for CASSPREGATYNEQFF.

J is TRBJ2-1 and V is TRBV12-3 or TRBV12-4, with 7 bases fitting TRBD2. The J segment lost 14 bases and the V segment lost 5 bases, leaving 12 bases of the junction unmatched. This CDR3 region has 13 residues. The CDR3, as DNA: TGTGCCAGCAGTCTCGTCTTGAGCGGGGACGAGTTCTTC. The encoded protein is CASSLVLSGDEFF.